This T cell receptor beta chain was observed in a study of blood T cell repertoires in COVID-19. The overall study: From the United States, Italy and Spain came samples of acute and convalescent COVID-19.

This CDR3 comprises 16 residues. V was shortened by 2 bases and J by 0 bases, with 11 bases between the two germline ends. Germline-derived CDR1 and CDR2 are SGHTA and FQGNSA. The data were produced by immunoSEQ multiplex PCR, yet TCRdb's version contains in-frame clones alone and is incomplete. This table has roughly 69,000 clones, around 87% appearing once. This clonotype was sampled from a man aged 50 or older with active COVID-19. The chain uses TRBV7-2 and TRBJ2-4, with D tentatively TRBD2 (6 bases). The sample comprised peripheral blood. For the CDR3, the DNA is TGTGCCAGCAGCTTATCCGGGAGTCTAGCCAAAAACATTCAGTACTTC. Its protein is CASSLSGSLAKNIQYF.